There are a few counts of the clone carrying this TCR beta chain. Its matching antigen is unknown. TCRdb independently ran MiXCR on the 5' RACE reads; one entry per CDR3 protein. The table includes approximately 350,000 distinct CDR3 sequences, around 30% detected once. Germline-derived CDR1 and CDR2 are LNHNV and YYDKDF (reference sequence). CDR3 length: 13 amino acids. V gave up 7 bases and J gave up 3 bases, with 11 bases separating them. This entry is derived from a study of T-cell memory formation after mild COVID-19. Study summary: Among the donors, TCR clusters were largely specific to each donor.

General observations from the study: Pre-infection memory showed some responding clones, and this suggested that cross-reactive memory joined. Mostly located in CM and EM were contracting CD4+ clones, with contracting CD8+ clones located in EMRA. Clones contracting across day 15 to 85 had a balanced CD4/CD8 profile; later expanding clones leaned CD4+.

What was sequenced was PBMCs or a T cell subset sorted from them (not recorded which). J is TRBJ2-3 and V is TRBV15; weak D call: TRBD2 (6 bases). The sequence was obtained from an adult woman who had mild COVID-19 (a few samples of this study predate the infection). Cell type and time point are not known. CDR3 in amino acids: CATTAGRTDTQYF. The CDR3 nucleotides read TGTGCCACCACGGCAGGGAGGACAGATACGCAGTATTTT.